This TCR beta chain was captured in a study of regulatory T cells in long-lasting Graves disease. This CDR3 is built from 15 residues. Germline CDR1 reads SEHNR; CDR2 reads FQNEAQ (reference sequence). V was shortened by 3 bases and J by 5 bases, with 13 bases between the two germline ends. Noted time point: persistent/refractory GD, antithyroid drugs over 5 years with positive TRAb. Generation of the TCR library employed RNA extracted from PBMCs. Doctors identified Graves' disease using the American Thyroid Association guidelines. EDTA tubes received approximately 9 milliliters of collected peripheral blood. Combining iRepertoire HTBI primers with Arm-PCR of CDR3 regions, the authors built TCR beta libraries. TCRdb independently ran MiXCR on the multiplex PCR reads; one entry per CDR3 protein. The sample contains hundreds of thousands of distinct CDR3 sequences, under 25% of which appear only once.

The sample holds a few counts of this clonotype. This chain joins TRBV7-9 and TRBJ2-2, with unresolved D. The source is a female donor with Graves disease. The sequencing used peripheral blood mononuclear cells (PBMCs), collected when the disease was refractory, from a patient treated with antithyroid drugs. The DNA of the CDR3 is TGTGCCAGCAGCTTTATAGACTCCCCAACCGGGGAGCTGTTTTTT. Translation gives CASSFIDSPTGELFF.